The 11 T cell receptor beta chains below were found in one sample sequenced in a study of T-cell reconstitution after alpha-beta-depleted transplantation in children. For TCRbeta, the library was prepared with unique molecular identifiers. TCRdb independently ran MiXCR on the PCR reads; one entry per CDR3 protein. The top ten clones hold 12% to 15% of a sample with 450,000 to 550,000 distinct CDR3 sequences, roughly an eighth of them seen once. Sequences were derived from PBMCs, mostly from graft donor cells, sampled 180 days after TCRalphabeta/CD19-depleted stem cell transplant. The receptors derive from a female patient between 2 and 10 years old who had a stem cell transplant for aplastic anemia, so the T cells may come from the graft donor.

The sample holds a few counts of this clonotype. The chain links TRBV28 to TRBJ1-1, with unresolved D. The CDR3 is 15 residues long. Per germline, CDR1 MDHEN and CDR2 SYDVKM. V lost 6 bases to trimming and J lost 10 bases, with 24 bases between them. The CDR3 DNA reads TGTGCCAGCAGCGACTACCGGAGATTGCCCGGTGGAGCTTTCTTT. Translated, it gives CASSDYRRLPGGAFF.

In its sample, this clonotype was seen a few times. The CDR3 protein is CATGQGLYEQYF. In nucleotides, the CDR3 is TGTGCCACCGGGCAGGGATTATACGAGCAGTACTTC. The chain combines TRBV6-6 with TRBJ2-7, with TRBD1 as a possible D gene (5 bases). V was pared by 10 bases and J by 4 bases, with 14 bases between. CDR3 length equals 12 residues. Germline CDR1 MNHNY, CDR2 SVGAGI (reference sequence).

This clonotype was counted ten times or more. This chain uses TRBV7-2 with TRBJ1-2; the match to TRBD1 covers 7 bases. The CDR3 is 14 amino acids. Trimming removed 0 bases from V and 4 bases from J; junction bases left unmatched: 2. Germline V gene lookup returns CDR1 SGHTA and CDR2 FQGNSA. The CDR3 region is CASSLARTGYGYTF. The CDR3 DNA is TGTGCCAGCAGCTTAGCTCGGACAGGCTATGGCTACACCTTC.

V and J are TRBV20-1 and TRBJ1-6; the match to TRBD1 covers 9 bases. CDR3 length: 14 residues. With 6 bases clipped from V and 5 bases from J, the junction kept 5 bases outside the gene matches. CDR1 is DFQATT and CDR2 is SNEGSKA in the germline V gene (reference sequence). The CDR3 region is CSANDRGDNSPLHF. CDR3 bases: TGCAGTGCAAACGACAGGGGGGATAATTCACCCCTCCACTTT.

This clonotype was seen ten or more times. This chain uses TRBV28 with TRBJ2-2; TRBD1 agrees at 10 bases. V shed 6 bases, J shed 8 bases, and the junction held 9 bases outside the gene matches. Germline lookup yields CDR1 MDHEN and CDR2 SYDVKM. The CDR3 runs 15 residues. Here the CDR3 reads CASRRQGAGSGELFF. The CDR3 bases are TGTGCCAGCAGGAGACAGGGGGCTGGGTCGGGGGAGCTGTTTTTT.

This clonotype was seen a few times. The chain joins TRBV13 to TRBJ2-1; D not certain. CDR1 and CDR2 (germline): PRHDT, FYEKMQ (reference sequence). V lost 6 bases, J lost 4 bases, and 10 bases lay in between. The CDR3 totals 13 residues. CDR3 in amino acids: CASRIVPYNEQFF. CDR3 in DNA: TGTGCCAGCAGGATAGTACCTTACAATGAGCAGTTCTTC.

This clonotype has just a few counts. The gene calls are TRBV6-5 and TRBJ1-2; D perhaps matches TRBD1 (5 bases). Germline V gene data show CDR1 as MNHEY and CDR2 as SVGAGI. Trimming removed 5 bases from V and 4 bases from J, with 17 bases in between. The CDR3 extends over 15 amino acids. The CDR3 loop reads CASSPPTRESYGYTF. Here the CDR3 DNA reads TGTGCCAGCAGTCCCCCCACCAGGGAAAGCTATGGCTACACCTTC.

This clonotype was picked up many times. This chain joins TRBV6-2 or TRBV6-3 and TRBJ2-7, with D unresolved. The CDR3 contains 13 residues. Per germline, CDR1 MNHEY and CDR2 SVGEGT. The germline V and J ends were trimmed by 7 bases and 1 base, with 11 bases remaining between them. CDR3 region: CASTHGWSYEQYF. The DNA of the CDR3 is TGTGCCAGCACCCACGGATGGTCCTACGAGCAGTACTTC.

The table lists this clonotype with a few counts. V is TRBV27 and J is TRBJ2-5; the D is unclear. Trimming took off 2 bases at V and 1 base at J, with 14 bases between the two ends. The germline V gene has CDR1 MNHEY and CDR2 SMNVEV (reference sequence). This CDR3 region has 16 residues. In DNA, the CDR3 is TGTGCCAGCAGTTTACAGGCAGCCTATACCCAAGAGACCCAGTACTTC. Its translation: CASSLQAAYTQETQYF.

CDR3 nucleotide sequence: TGCGCCAGCAGTAAGGGGGGGCCAACCGGGGAGCTGTTTTTT. This gives the protein CASSKGGPTGELFF. V and J are TRBV5-1 and TRBJ2-2; the D gene is possibly TRBD2 (7 bases). The CDR3 is made up of 14 amino acids. The V gene lost 5 bases and the J gene lost 5 bases, with 13 bases spanning the gap. Germline CDR1 is SGHRS and CDR2 is YFSETQ.

This clonotype has more than one count but fewer than ten. This chain links TRBV6-2 or TRBV6-3 with TRBJ1-5; D remains ambiguous. The CDR3 consists of 17 residues. Between the trimmed V and J ends, which lost 2 bases and 2 bases, there was a span of 16 bases. Germline CDR1 reads MNHEY; CDR2 reads SVGEGT. In DNA form, the CDR3 reads TGTGCCAGCAGTTACAGAGCAGCGCTCAAACGCAATCAGCCCCAGCATTTT. Its translation: CASSYRAALKRNQPQHF.